This TCR beta chain was documented in a study of blood T cell repertoires in COVID-19. Study-level background: Acute-phase and convalescent COVID-19 samples originated in the United States, Italy and Spain. T cells, B-cell-depleted T cells, or PBMCs provided the cDNA or gDNA that served as material.

Original analysis: Estimation of nucleated cell counts relied on the amplification of reference gene primers. Clones were read by immunoSEQ multiplex PCR, and TCRdb kept only the in-frame ones, dropping some. Clone size and V and J calls were adopted from that table, with D and trimming inferred from the DNA. Here the sample spans about 45,000 clones, about nine tenths being singletons. Trimming shortened V by 6 bases and J by 8 bases, and 10 bases separated the two germline ends. The length of the CDR3 is 11 residues. Germline V gives CDR1 LNHDA, CDR2 SQIVND (reference sequence). The TCR sequence derives from a human donor in a cohort sampled during active COVID-19. This sequence joins TRBV19 and TRBJ1-2; possibly TRBD1 for D (6 bases). The sequencing input was peripheral blood. CDR3 amino acids: CASRTGQGYTF. The CDR3 DNA follows: TGTGCCAGTAGGACGGGACAAGGCTACACCTTC.